This TCR beta chain emerged from a study of T cells in Graves' hyperthyroidism and ophthalmopathy. Per germline, CDR1 MNHEY and CDR2 SVGAGI. The CDR3 has 14 residues. Trimming removed 2 bases from V and 6 bases from J; junction bases left unmatched: 4. Broader study findings: For ophthalmopathy, model prediction preceded onset by a median around 7 months.

This clonotype was seen only a few times. The antigen is unknown. The study defined stable Graves' hyperthyroidism as no ophthalmopathy progression within 18 months. PBMCs were collected from an approximately 10 ml volume of fresh peripheral blood. From RNA transcripts, TCR beta CDR3 regions were amplified. With the HTBI primer set, the TCR CDR3 went through a first round of RT-PCR. TCRdb used MiXCR to reprocess the multiplex PCR reads, holding one entry per CDR3 protein. The table includes 300,000 or so distinct CDR3 sequences, 15% to 20% detected once. Sequenced sample: blood. The source is a woman aged 45-60 years with Graves' hyperthyroidism. The chain uses TRBV6-5 and TRBJ1-2; TRBD1 aligns across 9 bases. The CDR3 nucleotides are TGTGCCAGCAGTTACCGGGGACAGGGCAATGGCTACACCTTC. Its protein is CASSYRGQGNGYTF.